Listed below are T cell receptor beta chains from one sample, sequenced in a study of OX40 agonist ivuxolimab in advanced cancers. Sequencing used immunoSEQ multiplex PCR; TCRdb keeps in-frame clones, though not all of them. The sample includes about 99,000 clones, about 91% of them seen just once. Sequencing used CD4+ or CD8+ T cells sorted from blood, obtained in a trial of the OX40 agonist ivuxolimab. Source of these receptors: an adult with an advanced solid tumor such as melanoma, head and neck, liver or kidney cancer. The CDR3 runs from the conserved cysteine through the conserved F or W. D genes are given only for firm matches.

v_call,j_call,d_call,cdr3_nt,cdr3_aa
TRBV5-8,TRBJ2-5,-,TGTGCCAGCAGCCCTGGCCTAGGGAACCAAGAGACCCAGTACTTC,CASSPGLGNQETQYF
TRBV2,TRBJ1-2,TRBD1,TGTGCCAGCAGTCCACAGGGGGGCCCCTATGGCTACACCTTC,CASSPQGGPYGYTF
TRBV30,TRBJ1-5,-,TGTGCCTGGAGTGGCGAGGGTCTTCAGCCCCAGCATTTT,CAWSGEGLQPQHF
TRBV20-1,TRBJ2-5,-,TGCAGTGCTAGGGATAGGGGGACCCAGTACTTC,CSARDRGTQYF
TRBV19,TRBJ2-2,-,TGTGCCAGTAGTATGGTAGGGACCTCGAACACCGGGGAGCTGTTTTTT,CASSMVGTSNTGELFF
TRBV9,TRBJ2-3,TRBD1,TGTGCCAGCAGCGTACGGACAGGGGACACAGATACGCAGTATTTT,CASSVRTGDTDTQYF
TRBV2,TRBJ2-3,TRBD1,TGTGCCAGCATGGGGACAGGATACACAGATACGCAGTATTTT,CASMGTGYTDTQYF
TRBV5-1,TRBJ2-1,TRBD2,TGCGCCAGCAGCTTGGCTACACTAGCGGGAGTTGATGAGCAGTTCTTC,CASSLATLAGVDEQFF
TRBV7-9,TRBJ2-1,-,TGTGCCAGCAGCTTAGCGCACTATGAGCAGTTCTTC,CASSLAHYEQFF
TRBV11-2,TRBJ2-7,-,TGTGCCAGCAGTTCCGGACTCGTTGGCTACGAGCAGTACTTC,CASSSGLVGYEQYF
TRBV6-6,TRBJ1-1,-,TGTGCCAGCAGTTACAGTGCTGCGAACACTGAAGCTTTCTTT,CASSYSAANTEAFF
TRBV7-2,TRBJ2-7,TRBD2,TGTGCCAGCAGCCCAAGACTAGCGGGAGGGGTCTCCTACGAGCAGTACTTC,CASSPRLAGGVSYEQYF
TRBV9,TRBJ2-1,TRBD2,TGTGCCAGCAGCGTAGCCGGCGGGAGCTCCTACAATGAGCAGTTCTTC,CASSVAGGSSYNEQFF
TRBV27,TRBJ2-6,-,TGTGCCAGCAGCCCGCCGCAGGACTCTGGGGCCAACGTCCTGACTTTC,CASSPPQDSGANVLTF
TRBV18,TRBJ2-3,-,TGTGCCAGCTCCTCTCTTCGGGGGAGGATTCGAGATACGCAGTATTTT,CASSSLRGRIRDTQYF
TRBV27,TRBJ2-2,-,TGTGCCAGCAGTTTTGATGCCTCGGGACATCGGAGCGGGAACACCGGGGAGCTGTTTTTT,CASSFDASGHRSGNTGELFF
TRBV25-1,TRBJ1-2,TRBD1,TGTGCCAGCAGTGATCCCAGGGGGCTTAACTATGGCTACACCTTC,CASSDPRGLNYGYTF
TRBV5-1,TRBJ2-1,TRBD2,TGCGCCAGCAGCTCTGGGGGGACTAGCGGCTACAATGAGCAGTTCTTC,CASSSGGTSGYNEQFF
TRBV7-8,TRBJ1-5,-,TGTGCCAGCAGCTCAGGAAAGGACCGTTTATTGAAGCCCCAGCATTTT,CASSSGKDRLLKPQHF
TRBV5-1,TRBJ2-3,-,TGCGCCAGCAGCTTTCCTAGCACAGATACGCAGTATTTT,CASSFPSTDTQYF
TRBV9,TRBJ2-3,TRBD2,TGTGCCAGCAGTGCGACTAGCGGGAGCACAGATACGCAGTATTTT,CASSATSGSTDTQYF
TRBV27,TRBJ2-7,TRBD1,TGTGCCAGCAGTGCTCGGAGGACAGGGCGCGAGCAGTACTTC,CASSARRTGREQYF
TRBV7-2,TRBJ2-5,TRBD1,TGTGCCAGCAGCCCAGGACAGGGGGCGACGGGGACCCAGTACTTC,CASSPGQGATGTQYF
TRBV19,TRBJ2-7,-,TGTGCCAGCAGACCGTCCGCGACTAGGTCCGGCTACGAGCAGTACTTC,CASRPSATRSGYEQYF